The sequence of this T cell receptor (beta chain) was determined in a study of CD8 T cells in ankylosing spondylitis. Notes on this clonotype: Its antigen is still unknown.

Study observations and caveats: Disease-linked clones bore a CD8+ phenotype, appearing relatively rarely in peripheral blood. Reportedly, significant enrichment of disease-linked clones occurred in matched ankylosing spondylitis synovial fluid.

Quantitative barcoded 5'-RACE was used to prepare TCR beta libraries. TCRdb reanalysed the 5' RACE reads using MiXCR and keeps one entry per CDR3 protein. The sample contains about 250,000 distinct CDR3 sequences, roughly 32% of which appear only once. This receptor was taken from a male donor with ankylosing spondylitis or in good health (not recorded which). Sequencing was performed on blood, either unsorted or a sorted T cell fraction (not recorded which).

The DNA for the CDR3 is TGCAGCGTCGCTTGGGGACTAGCGGGGGATGAGCAGTTCTTC. The encoded protein is CSVAWGLAGDEQFF. The chain joins TRBV29-1 to TRBJ2-1; TRBD2 matches at 14 bases. V was clipped by 6 bases and J by 8 bases; unmatched bases: 6. CDR3 length: 14 amino acids. The germline CDR1 and CDR2 sequences are SQVTM and ANQGSEA.